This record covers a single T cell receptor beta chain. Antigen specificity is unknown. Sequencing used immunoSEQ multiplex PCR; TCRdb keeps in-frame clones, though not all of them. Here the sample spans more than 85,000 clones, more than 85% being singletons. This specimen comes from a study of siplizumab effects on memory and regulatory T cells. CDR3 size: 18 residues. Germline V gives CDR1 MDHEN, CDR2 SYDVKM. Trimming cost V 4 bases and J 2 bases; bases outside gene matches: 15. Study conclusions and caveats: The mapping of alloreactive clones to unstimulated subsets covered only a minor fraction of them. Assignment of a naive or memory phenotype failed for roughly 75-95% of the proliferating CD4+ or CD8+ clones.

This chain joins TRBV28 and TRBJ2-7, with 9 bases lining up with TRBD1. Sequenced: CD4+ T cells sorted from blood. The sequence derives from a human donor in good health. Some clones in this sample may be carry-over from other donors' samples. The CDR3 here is CASSSPGTGISPPYEQYF. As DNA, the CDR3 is TGTGCCAGCAGTTCACCCGGGACAGGGATTAGCCCGCCCTACGAGCAGTACTTC.